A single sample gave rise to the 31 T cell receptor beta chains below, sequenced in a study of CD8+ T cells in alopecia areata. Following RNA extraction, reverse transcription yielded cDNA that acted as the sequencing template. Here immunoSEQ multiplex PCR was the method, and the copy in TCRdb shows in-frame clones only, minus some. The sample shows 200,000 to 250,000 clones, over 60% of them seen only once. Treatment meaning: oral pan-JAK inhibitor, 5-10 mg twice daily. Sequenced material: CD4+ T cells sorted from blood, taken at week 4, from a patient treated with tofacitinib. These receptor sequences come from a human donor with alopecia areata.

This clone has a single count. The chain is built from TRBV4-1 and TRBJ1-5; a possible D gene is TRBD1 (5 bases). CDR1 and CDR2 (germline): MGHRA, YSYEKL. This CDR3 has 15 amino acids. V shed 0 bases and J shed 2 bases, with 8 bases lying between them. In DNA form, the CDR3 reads TGCGCCAGCAGCCAAGAACCCAGGGGCAATCAGCCCCAGCATTTT. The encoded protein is CASSQEPRGNQPQHF.

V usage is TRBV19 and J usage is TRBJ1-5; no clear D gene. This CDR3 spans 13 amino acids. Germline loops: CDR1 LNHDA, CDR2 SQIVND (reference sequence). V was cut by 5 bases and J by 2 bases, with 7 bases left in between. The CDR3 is CASSRSGNQPQHF. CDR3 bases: TGTGCCAGTAGTCGAAGTGGCAATCAGCCCCAGCATTTT.

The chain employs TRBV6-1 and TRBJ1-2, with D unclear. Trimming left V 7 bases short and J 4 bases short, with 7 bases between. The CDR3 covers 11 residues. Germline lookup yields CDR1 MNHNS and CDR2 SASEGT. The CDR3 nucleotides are TGTGCCAGCAAAGGGTCCTATGGCTACACCTTC. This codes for CASKGSYGYTF.

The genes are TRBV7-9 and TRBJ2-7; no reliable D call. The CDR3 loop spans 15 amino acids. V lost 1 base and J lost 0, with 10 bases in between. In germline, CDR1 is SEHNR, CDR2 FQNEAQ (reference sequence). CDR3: CASSLGSTDSYEQYF. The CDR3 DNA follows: TGTGCCAGCAGCTTAGGGAGTACTGACTCCTACGAGCAGTACTTC.

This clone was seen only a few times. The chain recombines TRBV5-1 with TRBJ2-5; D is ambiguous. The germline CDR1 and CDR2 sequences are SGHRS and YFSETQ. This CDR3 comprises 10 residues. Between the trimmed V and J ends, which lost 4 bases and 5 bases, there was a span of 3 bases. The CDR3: CASSGETQYF. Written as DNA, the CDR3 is TGCGCCAGCAGCGGGGAGACCCAGTACTTC.

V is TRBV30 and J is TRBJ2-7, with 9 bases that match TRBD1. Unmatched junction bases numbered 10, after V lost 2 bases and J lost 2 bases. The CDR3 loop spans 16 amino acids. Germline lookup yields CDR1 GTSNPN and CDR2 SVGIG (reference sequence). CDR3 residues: CAWSITGTGRPYEQYF. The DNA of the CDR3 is TGTGCCTGGAGTATAACTGGGACAGGGCGACCCTACGAGCAGTACTTC. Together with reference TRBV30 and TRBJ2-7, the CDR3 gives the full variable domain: SQTIHQWPATLVQPVGSPLSLECTVEGTSNPNLYWYRQAAGRGLQLLFYSVGIGQISSEVPQNLSASRPQDRQFILSSKKLLLSDSGFYLCAWSITGTGRPYEQYFGPGTRLTVT.

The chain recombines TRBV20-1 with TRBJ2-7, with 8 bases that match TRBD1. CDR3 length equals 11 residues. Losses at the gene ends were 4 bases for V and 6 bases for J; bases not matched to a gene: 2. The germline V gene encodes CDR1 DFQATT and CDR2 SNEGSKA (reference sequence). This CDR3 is CSATGQVEQYF. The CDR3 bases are TGCAGTGCTACGGGACAGGTCGAGCAGTACTTC.

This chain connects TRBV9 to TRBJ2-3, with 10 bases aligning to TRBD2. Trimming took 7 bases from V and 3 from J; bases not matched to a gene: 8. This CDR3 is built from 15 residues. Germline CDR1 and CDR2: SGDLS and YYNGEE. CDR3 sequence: CASGRSGRETDTQYF. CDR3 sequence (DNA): TGTGCCAGCGGAAGGAGCGGGAGGGAGACAGATACGCAGTATTTT.

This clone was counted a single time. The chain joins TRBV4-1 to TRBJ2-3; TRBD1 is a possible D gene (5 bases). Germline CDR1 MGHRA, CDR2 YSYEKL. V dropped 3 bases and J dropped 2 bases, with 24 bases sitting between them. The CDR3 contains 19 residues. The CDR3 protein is CASSQYLPQRRADTDTQYF. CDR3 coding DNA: TGCGCCAGCAGCCAGTACCTCCCCCAGCGCAGGGCCGACACAGATACGCAGTATTTT.

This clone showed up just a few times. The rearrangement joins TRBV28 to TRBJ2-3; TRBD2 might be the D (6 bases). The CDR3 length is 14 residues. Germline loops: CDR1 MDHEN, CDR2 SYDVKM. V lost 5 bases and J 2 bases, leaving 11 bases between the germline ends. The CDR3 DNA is TGTGCCAGCAGTCCGGGACTGCTCACAGATACGCAGTATTTT. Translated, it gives CASSPGLLTDTQYF.

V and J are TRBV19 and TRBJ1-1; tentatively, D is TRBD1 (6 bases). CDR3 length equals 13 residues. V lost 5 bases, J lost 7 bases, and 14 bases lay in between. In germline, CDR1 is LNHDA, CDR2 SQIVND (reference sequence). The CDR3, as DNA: TGTGCCAGTAGTTGGAGCAGGGGCAGTGAAGCTTTCTTT. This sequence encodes CASSWSRGSEAFF.

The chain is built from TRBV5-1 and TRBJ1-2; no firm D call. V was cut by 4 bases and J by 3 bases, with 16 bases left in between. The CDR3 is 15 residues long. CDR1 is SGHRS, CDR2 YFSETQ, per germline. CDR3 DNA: TGCGCCAGCAGCCCCGAGGGTGAGCTGGACTATGGCTACACCTTC. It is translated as CASSPEGELDYGYTF. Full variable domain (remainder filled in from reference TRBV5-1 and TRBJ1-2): KAGVTQTPRYLIKTRGQQVTLSCSPISGHRSVSWYQQTPGQGLQFLFEYFSETQRNKGNFPGRFSGRQFSNSRSEMNVSTLELGDSALYLCASSPEGELDYGYTFGSGTRLTVV.

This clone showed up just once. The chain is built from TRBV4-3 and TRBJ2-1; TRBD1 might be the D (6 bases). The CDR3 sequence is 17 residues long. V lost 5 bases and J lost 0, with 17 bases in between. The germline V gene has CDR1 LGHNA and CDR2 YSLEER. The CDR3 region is CASSAKGDVSSYNEQFF. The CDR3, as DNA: TGCGCCAGCAGCGCTAAGGGGGACGTGAGCTCCTACAATGAGCAGTTCTTC.

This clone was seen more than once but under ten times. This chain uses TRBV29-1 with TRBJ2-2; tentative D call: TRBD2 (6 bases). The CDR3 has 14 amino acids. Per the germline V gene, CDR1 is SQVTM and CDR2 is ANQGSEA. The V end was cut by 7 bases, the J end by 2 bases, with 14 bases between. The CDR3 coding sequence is TGCAGCGGCGCTAGGGGACTCAACACCGGGGAGCTGTTTTTT. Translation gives CSGARGLNTGELFF.

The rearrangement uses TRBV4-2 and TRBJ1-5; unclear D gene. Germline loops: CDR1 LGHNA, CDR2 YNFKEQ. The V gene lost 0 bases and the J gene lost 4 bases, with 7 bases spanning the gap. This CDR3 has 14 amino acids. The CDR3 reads CASSQDPQNQPQHF. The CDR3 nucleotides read TGTGCCAGCAGCCAAGATCCCCAGAATCAGCCCCAGCATTTT.

CDR3: CASSLLQGDYEQYF. The CDR3 bases are TGCGCCAGCAGCTTGCTACAGGGCGACTACGAGCAGTACTTC. The genes are TRBV5-1 and TRBJ2-7; D perhaps matches TRBD1 (6 bases). With 1 base removed from V and 3 bases from J, the gap between germline ends came to 11 bases. The germline gives CDR1 SGHRS, CDR2 YFSETQ. This CDR3 contains 14 residues.

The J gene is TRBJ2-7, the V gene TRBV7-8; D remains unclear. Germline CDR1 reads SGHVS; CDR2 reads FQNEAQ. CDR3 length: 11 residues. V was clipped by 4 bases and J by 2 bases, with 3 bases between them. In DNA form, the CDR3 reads TGTGCCAGCAGCTACACCTACGAGCAGTACTTC. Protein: CASSYTYEQYF.

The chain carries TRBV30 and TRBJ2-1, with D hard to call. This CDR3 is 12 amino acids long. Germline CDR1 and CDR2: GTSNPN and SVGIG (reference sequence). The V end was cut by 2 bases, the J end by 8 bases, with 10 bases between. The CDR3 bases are TGTGCCTGGAGTCGAAACCGCGATGAGCAGTTCTTC. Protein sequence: CAWSRNRDEQFF.

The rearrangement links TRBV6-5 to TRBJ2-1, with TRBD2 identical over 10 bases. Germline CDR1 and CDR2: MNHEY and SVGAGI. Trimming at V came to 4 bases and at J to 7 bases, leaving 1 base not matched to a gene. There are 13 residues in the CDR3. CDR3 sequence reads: CASSWTSGNEQFF. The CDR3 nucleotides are TGTGCCAGCAGTTGGACTAGCGGAAATGAGCAGTTCTTC.

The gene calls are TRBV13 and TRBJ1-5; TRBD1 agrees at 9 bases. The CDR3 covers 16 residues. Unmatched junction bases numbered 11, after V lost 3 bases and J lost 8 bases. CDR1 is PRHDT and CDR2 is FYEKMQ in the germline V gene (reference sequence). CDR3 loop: CASSFSGGTGLEPQHF. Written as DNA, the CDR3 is TGTGCCAGCAGCTTTTCCGGGGGGACAGGGTTGGAGCCCCAGCATTTT.

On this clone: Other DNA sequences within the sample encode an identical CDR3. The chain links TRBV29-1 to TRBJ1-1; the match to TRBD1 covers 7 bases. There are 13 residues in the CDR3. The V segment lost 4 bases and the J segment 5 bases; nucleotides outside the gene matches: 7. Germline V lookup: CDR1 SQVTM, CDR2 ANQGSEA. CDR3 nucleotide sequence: TGCAGCGTTGGACAGGGTGTTGGGACTGAAGCTTTCTTT. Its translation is CSVGQGVGTEAFF.

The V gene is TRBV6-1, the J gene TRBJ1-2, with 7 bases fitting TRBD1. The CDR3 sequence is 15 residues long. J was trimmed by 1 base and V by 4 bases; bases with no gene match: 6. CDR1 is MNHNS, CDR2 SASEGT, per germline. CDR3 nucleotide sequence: TGTGCCAGCAGTGCCGAGACAGGGAGTAACTATGGCTACACCTTC. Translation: CASSAETGSNYGYTF.

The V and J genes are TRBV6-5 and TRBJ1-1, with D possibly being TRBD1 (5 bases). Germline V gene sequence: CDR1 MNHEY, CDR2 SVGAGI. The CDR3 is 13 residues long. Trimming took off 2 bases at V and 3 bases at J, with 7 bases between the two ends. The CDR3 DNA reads TGTGCCAGCAGTTACGACAGATACACTGAAGCTTTCTTT. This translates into CASSYDRYTEAFF.

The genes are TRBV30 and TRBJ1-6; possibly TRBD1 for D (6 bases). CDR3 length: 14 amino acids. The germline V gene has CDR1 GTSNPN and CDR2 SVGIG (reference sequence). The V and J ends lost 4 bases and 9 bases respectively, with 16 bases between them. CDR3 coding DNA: TGTGCCTGGACCTTGAGGGGGGCGAGTTCACCCCTCCACTTT. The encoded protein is CAWTLRGASSPLHF.

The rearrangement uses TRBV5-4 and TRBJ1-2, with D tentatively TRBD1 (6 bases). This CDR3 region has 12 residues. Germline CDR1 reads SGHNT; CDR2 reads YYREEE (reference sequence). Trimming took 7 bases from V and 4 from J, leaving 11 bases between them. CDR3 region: CASSGVGYGYTF. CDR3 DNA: TGTGCCAGCTCAGGGGTTGGCTATGGCTACACCTTC.

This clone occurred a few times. The CDR3 region is CASSLNENTEAFF. CDR3 sequence (DNA): TGTGCCAGCAGCCTGAATGAGAACACTGAAGCTTTCTTT. V usage is TRBV6-5 and J usage is TRBJ1-1; D is uncertain. The CDR3 length is 13 residues. V was pared by 6 bases and J by 1 base, with 9 bases between. Germline loops: CDR1 MNHEY, CDR2 SVGAGI.

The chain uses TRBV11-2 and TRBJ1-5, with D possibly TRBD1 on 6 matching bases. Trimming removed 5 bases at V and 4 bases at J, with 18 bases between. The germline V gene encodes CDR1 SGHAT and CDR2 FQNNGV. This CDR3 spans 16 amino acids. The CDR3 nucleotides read TGTGCCAGCAGCGCCCTGTTGGCAGGGGAGAATCAGCCCCAGCATTTT. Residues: CASSALLAGENQPQHF.

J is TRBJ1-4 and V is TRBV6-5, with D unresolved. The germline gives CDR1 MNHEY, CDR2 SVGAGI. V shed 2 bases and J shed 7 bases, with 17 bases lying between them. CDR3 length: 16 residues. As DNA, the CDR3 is TGTGCCAGCAGTTACAATGGGCCCGCCAAAGGTGAAAAACTGTTTTTT. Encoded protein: CASSYNGPAKGEKLFF.

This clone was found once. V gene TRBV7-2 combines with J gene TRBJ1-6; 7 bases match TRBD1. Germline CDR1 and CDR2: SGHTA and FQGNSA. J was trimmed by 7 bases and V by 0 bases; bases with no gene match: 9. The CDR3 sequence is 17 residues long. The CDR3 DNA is TGTGCCAGCAGCTTAGCGCTGATTCAGGGGGGGAATTCACCCCTCCACTTT. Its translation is CASSLALIQGGNSPLHF.

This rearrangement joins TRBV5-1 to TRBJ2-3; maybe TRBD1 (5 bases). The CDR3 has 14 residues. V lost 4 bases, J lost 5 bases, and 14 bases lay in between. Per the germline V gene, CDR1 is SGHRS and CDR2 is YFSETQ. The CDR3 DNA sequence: TGCGCCAGCAGCATGGGGCCCGTTGGAGATACGCAGTATTTT. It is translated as CASSMGPVGDTQYF.

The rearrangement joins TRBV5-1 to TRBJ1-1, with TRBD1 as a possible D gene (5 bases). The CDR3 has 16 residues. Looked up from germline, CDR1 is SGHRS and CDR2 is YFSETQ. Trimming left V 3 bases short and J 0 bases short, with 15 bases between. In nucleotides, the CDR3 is TGCGCCAGCAGCTCCCGGAAGGGACGATTGAACACTGAAGCTTTCTTT. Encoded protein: CASSSRKGRLNTEAFF.